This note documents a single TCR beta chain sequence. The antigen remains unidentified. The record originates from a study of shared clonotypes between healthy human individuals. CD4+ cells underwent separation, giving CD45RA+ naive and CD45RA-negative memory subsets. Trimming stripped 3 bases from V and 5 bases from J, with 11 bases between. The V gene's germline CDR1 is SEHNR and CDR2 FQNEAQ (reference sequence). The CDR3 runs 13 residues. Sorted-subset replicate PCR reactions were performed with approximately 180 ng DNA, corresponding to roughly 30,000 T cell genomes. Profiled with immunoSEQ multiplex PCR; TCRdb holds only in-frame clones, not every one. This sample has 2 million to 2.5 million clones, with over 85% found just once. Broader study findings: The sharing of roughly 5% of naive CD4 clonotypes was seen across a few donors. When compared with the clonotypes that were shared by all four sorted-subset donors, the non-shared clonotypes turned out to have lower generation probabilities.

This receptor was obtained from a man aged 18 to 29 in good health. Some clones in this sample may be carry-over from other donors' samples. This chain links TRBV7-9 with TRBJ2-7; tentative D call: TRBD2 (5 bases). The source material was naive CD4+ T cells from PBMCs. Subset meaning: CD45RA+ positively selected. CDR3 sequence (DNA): TGTGCCAGCAGCTTTAGTGGAGGACACGAGCAGTACTTC. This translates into CASSFSGGHEQYF.